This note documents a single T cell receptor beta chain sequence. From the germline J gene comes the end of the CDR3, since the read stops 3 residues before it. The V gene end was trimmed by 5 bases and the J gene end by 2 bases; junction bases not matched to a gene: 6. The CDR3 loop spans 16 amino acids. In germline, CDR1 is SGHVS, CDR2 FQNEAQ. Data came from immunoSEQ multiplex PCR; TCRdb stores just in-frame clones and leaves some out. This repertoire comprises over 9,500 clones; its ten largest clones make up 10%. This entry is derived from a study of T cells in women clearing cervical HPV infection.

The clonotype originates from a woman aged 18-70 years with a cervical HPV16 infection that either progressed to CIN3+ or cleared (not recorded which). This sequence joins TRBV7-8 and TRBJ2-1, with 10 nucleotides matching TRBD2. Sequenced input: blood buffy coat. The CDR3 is CASSRISGGPYNEQFF. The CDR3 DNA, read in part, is TGTGCCAGCAGCCGAATTAGCGGGGGGCCCTACAATGAG.